This TCR beta chain emerged from a study of blood T cell repertoires in COVID-19. Study-level background: Sample material is recorded as cDNA or gDNA derived from T cells, B-cell-depleted T cells, or PBMCs.

Trimming removed 5 bases from V and 4 bases from J; junction bases left unmatched: 7. CDR1 is MNHEY, CDR2 SVGAGI, per germline. The length of the CDR3 is 15 residues. Researchers sorted participants into cohorts using their self-reported clinical history. Original handling: Researchers report that nucleated cell counts were estimated from reference gene primer amplification. The protocol was immunoSEQ multiplex PCR, while the TCRdb copy is restricted to in-frame clones and leaves out a portion. V, J and clone size are those of that table, while D and trimming were read from the DNA. The table records fewer than 250,000 clones, about 90% of them present only once.

This chain uses TRBV6-5 with TRBJ1-3; TRBD1 matches 8 bases. Sequences were obtained from PBMCs or T cells enriched from blood (not recorded which). This receptor was identified in a man aged 25-45 years who had recovered from COVID-19. This chain's CDR3 is CASSRTGTPGNTIYF. The CDR3 DNA follows: TGTGCCAGCAGTCGGACAGGGACCCCAGGAAACACCATATATTTT.